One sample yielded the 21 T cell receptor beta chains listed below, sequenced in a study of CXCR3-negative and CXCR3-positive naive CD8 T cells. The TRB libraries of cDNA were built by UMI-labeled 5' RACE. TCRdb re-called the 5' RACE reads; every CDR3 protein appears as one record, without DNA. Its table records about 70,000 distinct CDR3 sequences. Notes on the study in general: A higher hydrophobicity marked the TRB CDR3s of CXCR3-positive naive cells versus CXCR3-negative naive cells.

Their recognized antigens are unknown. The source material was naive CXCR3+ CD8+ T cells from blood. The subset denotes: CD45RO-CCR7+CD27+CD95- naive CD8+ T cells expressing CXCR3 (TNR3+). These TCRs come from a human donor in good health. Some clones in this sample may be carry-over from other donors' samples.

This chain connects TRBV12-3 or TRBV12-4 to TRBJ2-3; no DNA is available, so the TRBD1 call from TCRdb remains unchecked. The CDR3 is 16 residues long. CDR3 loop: CASTFWVTGGADTQYF.

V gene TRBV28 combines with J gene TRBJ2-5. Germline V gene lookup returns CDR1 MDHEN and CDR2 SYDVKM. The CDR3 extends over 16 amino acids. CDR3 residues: CASSSLGSLDHETQYF.

The CDR3 protein is CASSQESRQGFAWEQYF. This chain uses TRBV4-1 with TRBJ2-7; the D call of TRBD1 rests on TCRdb alone, since no DNA is present to check it. Germline-derived CDR1 and CDR2 are MGHRA and YSYEKL. The CDR3 has 17 residues.

CDR3 region: CASSLLAGLRYF. The chain carries TRBV12-3 or TRBV12-4 and TRBJ2-3; TCRdb's assignment of TRBD2 cannot be checked, as there is no DNA. The CDR3 is made up of 12 amino acids.

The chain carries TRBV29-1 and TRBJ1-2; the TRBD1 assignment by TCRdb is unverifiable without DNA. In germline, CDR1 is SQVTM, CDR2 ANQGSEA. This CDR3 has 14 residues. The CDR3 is CSVEEPQGLGGYTF.

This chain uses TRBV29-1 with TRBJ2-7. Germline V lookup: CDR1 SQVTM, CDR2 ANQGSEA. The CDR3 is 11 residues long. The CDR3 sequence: CSVGETYEQYF.

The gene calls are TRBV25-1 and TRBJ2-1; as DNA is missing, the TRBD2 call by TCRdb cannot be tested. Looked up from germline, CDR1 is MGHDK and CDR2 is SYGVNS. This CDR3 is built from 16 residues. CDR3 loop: CASSEFGAGGLNEQFF.

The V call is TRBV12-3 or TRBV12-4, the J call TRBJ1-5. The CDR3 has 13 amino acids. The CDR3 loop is CASSLLLNQPQHF.

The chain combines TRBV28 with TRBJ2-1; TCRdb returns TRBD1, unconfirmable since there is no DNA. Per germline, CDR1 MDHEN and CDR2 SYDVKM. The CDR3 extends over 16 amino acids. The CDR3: CASSLAGTGRDNEQFF.

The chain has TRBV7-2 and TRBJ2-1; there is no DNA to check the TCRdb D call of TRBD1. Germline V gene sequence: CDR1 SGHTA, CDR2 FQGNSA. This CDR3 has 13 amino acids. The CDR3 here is CASSGGWYNEQFF.

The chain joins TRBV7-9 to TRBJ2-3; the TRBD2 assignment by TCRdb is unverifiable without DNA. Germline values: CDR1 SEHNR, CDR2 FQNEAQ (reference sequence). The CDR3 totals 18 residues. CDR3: CASSSITALAGAQDTQYF.

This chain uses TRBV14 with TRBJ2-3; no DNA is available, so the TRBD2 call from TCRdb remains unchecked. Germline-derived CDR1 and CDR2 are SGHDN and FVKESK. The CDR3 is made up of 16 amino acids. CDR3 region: CASSQAQLAGADTQYF.

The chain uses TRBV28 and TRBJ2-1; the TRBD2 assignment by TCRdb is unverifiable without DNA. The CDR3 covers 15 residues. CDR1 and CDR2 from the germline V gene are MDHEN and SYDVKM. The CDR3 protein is CASTAGLAGYNEQFF. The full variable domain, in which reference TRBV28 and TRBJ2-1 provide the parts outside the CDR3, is DVKVTQSSRYLVKRTGEKVFLECVQDMDHENMFWYRQDPGLGLRLIYFSYDVKMKEKGDIPEGYSVSREKKERFSLILESASTNQTSMYLCASTAGLAGYNEQFFGPGTRLTVL.

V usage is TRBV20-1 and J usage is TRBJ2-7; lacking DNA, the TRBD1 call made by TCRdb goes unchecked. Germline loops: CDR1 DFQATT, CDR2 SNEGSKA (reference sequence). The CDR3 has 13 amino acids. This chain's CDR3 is CSAGTGTGYEQYF.

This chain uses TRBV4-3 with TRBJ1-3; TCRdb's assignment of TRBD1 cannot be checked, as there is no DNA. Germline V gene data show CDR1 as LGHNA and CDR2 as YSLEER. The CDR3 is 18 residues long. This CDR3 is CASSREQGIGFGGNTIYF.

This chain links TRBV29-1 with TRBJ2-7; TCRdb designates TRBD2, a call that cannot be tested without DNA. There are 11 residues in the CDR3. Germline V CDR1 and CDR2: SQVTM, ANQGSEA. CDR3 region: CSVGGGGEQYF.

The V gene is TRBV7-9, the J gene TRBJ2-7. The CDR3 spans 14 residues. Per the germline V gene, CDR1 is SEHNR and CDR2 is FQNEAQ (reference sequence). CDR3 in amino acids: CASSFVTAYIEQYF.

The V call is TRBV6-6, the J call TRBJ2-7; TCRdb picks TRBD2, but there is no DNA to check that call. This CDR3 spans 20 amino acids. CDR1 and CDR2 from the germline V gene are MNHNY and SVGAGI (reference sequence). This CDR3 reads CASLQTVASGFISKTYEQYF.

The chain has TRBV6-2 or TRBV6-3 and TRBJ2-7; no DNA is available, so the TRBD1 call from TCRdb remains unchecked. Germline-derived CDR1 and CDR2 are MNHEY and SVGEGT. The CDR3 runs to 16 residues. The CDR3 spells CASSYGRPGQANEQYF.

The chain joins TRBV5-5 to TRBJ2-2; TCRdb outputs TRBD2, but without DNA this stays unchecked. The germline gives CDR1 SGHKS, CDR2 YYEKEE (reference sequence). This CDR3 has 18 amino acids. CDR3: CASSLSGPASGVTGELFF.

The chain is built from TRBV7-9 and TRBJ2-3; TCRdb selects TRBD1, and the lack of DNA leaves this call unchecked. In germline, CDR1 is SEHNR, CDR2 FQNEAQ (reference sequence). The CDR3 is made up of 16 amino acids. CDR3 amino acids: CASSRSQGHRGDTQYF.